Below, 23 T cell receptor beta chains from the same sample are listed, as sequenced in a study of blood T cells in healthy people across ages. Through a sample-barcoded 5' primer and a J-beta primer mix, a second PCR was run for roughly 7 to 12 cycles. TCRdb reprocessed the 5' RACE reads with MiXCR, giving one entry per CDR3 protein. Altogether approximately 800,000 distinct CDR3 sequences are present, around 36% being singletons, with the ten largest covering under 15%. Material: blood. These receptors came from a young man in good health.

This clonotype was seen at least ten times. Here the CDR3 reads CSARGLSSSYEQYF. The CDR3 DNA is TGCAGTGCTAGAGGACTGTCTAGCTCCTACGAGCAGTACTTC. The chain employs TRBV20-1 and TRBJ2-7; D uncertain. Germline V CDR1 and CDR2: DFQATT, SNEGSKA (reference sequence). This CDR3 has 14 residues. Trimming took 1 base from V and 0 from J, leaving 10 bases between them.

Remarks on this clonotype: At one of its ends the junction is not consistent with the germline gene, which may arise from a read error. The rearrangement joins TRBV29-1 to TRBJ1-1; no reliable D call. Germline lookup yields CDR1 SQVTM and CDR2 ANQGSEA. The CDR3 totals 13 residues. CDR3 coding DNA: TGCAGCGTTGCCAGACCGATAAACACTAAAGCTTTCTTT. It yields the protein CSVARPINTKAFF.

This clonotype was found many times. This chain connects TRBV2 to TRBJ2-5; 7 bases line up with TRBD1. The ends lost 7 bases at V and 1 base at J; junction bases unmatched: 9. The germline CDR1 and CDR2 sequences are SNHLY and FYNNEI. The CDR3 totals 15 residues. CDR3 region: CASTPTGSPQETQYF. As DNA, the CDR3 is TGTGCCAGCACCCCGACAGGGTCCCCCCAAGAGACCCAGTACTTC.

In its sample, this clonotype was seen a few times. The rearrangement links TRBV5-1 to TRBJ2-1; D ambiguous. Germline values: CDR1 SGHRS, CDR2 YFSETQ. The germline V and J ends were trimmed by 1 base and 0 bases, with 14 bases remaining between them. The CDR3 totals 17 residues. The CDR3 here is CASSLYADLSSYNEQFF. Here the CDR3 DNA reads TGCGCCAGCAGCTTGTACGCGGACCTGAGCTCCTACAATGAGCAGTTCTTC.

The chain carries TRBV6-2 or TRBV6-3 and TRBJ2-7, with D perhaps being TRBD1 or TRBD2 (5 bases each). CDR3 length equals 15 residues. Trimming took 6 bases from V and 2 from J, leaving 17 bases between them. Looked up from germline, CDR1 is MNHEY and CDR2 is SVGEGT. The CDR3 DNA sequence: TGTGCCAGCAGCGCCCCCGGGACGAAAGCCTACGAGCAGTACTTC. Protein: CASSAPGTKAYEQYF.

About this clonotype: At one end, the junction sequence differs from germline, possibly due to a read error. J is TRBJ2-3 and V is TRBV5-5; TRBD2 aligns across 11 bases. Looked up from germline, CDR1 is SGHKS and CDR2 is YYEKEE (reference sequence). The CDR3 has 18 amino acids. In DNA form, the CDR3 reads TGTGCCAGCAGCTTGGATCTAGCGGGGGGCATTAGCACAGATACGCGGTATTTT. Its translation is CASSLDLAGGISTDTRYF.

As DNA, the CDR3 is TGTGCCAGCAGCCCCCCAGGGGGACAGCTTACCAACAATGAGCAGTTCTTC. It is translated as CASSPPGGQLTNNEQFF. The chain combines TRBV7-9 with TRBJ2-1; TRBD1 aligns across 7 bases. Per germline, CDR1 SEHNR and CDR2 FQNEAQ (reference sequence). CDR3 length: 17 residues. Trimming cost V 5 bases and J 5 bases; bases outside gene matches: 15.

The chain carries TRBV9 and TRBJ2-7, with TRBD2 matching over 8 bases. The DNA end favors TRBJ2-5, so the J call may be wrong. This CDR3 contains 16 residues. CDR1 is SGDLS and CDR2 is YYNGEE in the germline V gene. The CDR3 protein is CASSDNRRGGQETQYF. The CDR3 region has the DNA TGTGCCAGCAGCGATAATCGACGGGGGGGACAAGAGACCCAGTACTTC.

This clonotype was seen only once. This may be a read error: a much more frequent sequence differs by one nucleotide. J is TRBJ2-1 and V is TRBV12-3 or TRBV12-4, with 10 bases lining up with TRBD2. The CDR3 runs 17 residues. Written as DNA, the CDR3 is TGTGCCAGCAGGCAGGTAGGACTAGCGGACTCCTACAATGAGCAGATCTTC. Its protein product is CASRQVGLADSYNEQIF.

The rearrangement links TRBV6-1 to TRBJ2-7; 8 bases map to TRBD1. With V trimmed by 6 bases and J by 7 bases, 5 bases remained unmatched. Germline CDR1 and CDR2: MNHNS and SASEGT. The CDR3 is made up of 12 amino acids. The CDR3 spells CASRDRVREQYF. For the CDR3, the DNA is TGTGCCAGCAGGGACAGGGTACGGGAGCAGTACTTC.

The V and J genes are TRBV7-2 and TRBJ2-1; D remains ambiguous. The end of the DNA fits TRBJ2-7 better, so the J call may be wrong. There are 14 residues in the CDR3. The germline V gene has CDR1 SGHTA and CDR2 FQGNSA. Here the CDR3 DNA reads TGTGCCAGCAGCTTAGTAGTGGCCGTAGACGAGCAGTACTTC. This translates into CASSLVVAVDEQYF.

In this sample, this clonotype turned up once. The chain carries TRBV3-1 and TRBJ2-1, with a tentative D call TRBD1 (5 bases). The CDR3 covers 18 residues. Trimming pared 0 bases from V and 5 bases from J, leaving 20 bases between. The germline V gene has CDR1 LGHDT and CDR2 YNNKEL (reference sequence). The CDR3 here is CASSQDHPGWVSHNEQFF. The CDR3 nucleotides are TGTGCCAGCAGCCAAGATCACCCAGGGTGGGTAAGTCACAATGAGCAGTTCTTC.

This chain uses TRBV5-1 with TRBJ1-1; D remains unclear. V was clipped by 1 base and J by 4 bases, with 23 bases between them. The CDR3 length is 18 residues. The germline gives CDR1 SGHRS, CDR2 YFSETQ. The CDR3 coding sequence is TGCGCCAGCAGCTTGAGTGTCGTGAGGGCGCGGTGGGGCACTGAAGCTTTCTTT. Translation gives CASSLSVVRARWGTEAFF. Together with reference TRBV5-1 and TRBJ1-1, the CDR3 gives the full variable domain: KAGVTQTPRYLIKTRGQQVTLSCSPISGHRSVSWYQQTPGQGLQFLFEYFSETQRNKGNFPGRFSGRQFSNSRSEMNVSTLELGDSALYLCASSLSVVRARWGTEAFFGQGTRLTVV.

This clonotype was seen ten or more times. The chain is built from TRBV7-6 and TRBJ2-3; D gene ambiguous. Per germline, CDR1 SGHVS and CDR2 FNYEAQ. This CDR3 has 18 residues. The V end was cut by 5 bases, the J end by 0 bases, with 21 bases between. The CDR3 DNA follows: TGTGCCAGCAGCCTCTCTCGGCTGGACCACGCTAGCACAGATACGCAGTATTTT. Protein product: CASSLSRLDHASTDTQYF.

The rearrangement links TRBV7-6 to TRBJ2-2; D unclear. Germline V CDR1 and CDR2: SGHVS, FNYEAQ. V lost 2 bases and J lost 5, with 12 bases in between. The CDR3 contains 15 residues. This CDR3 reads CASSLRAALTGELFF. The CDR3, as DNA: TGTGCCAGCAGCTTAAGGGCAGCTTTGACCGGGGAGCTGTTTTTT.

The chain recombines TRBV7-2 with TRBJ1-5; D unclear. V was clipped by 4 bases and J by 0 bases, with 13 bases between them. This CDR3 is 16 amino acids long. The germline V gene encodes CDR1 SGHTA and CDR2 FQGNSA. The CDR3 DNA follows: TGTGCCAGCAGCTCGGCCGGACGGATTAGCAATCAGCCCCAGCATTTT. It specifies CASSSAGRISNQPQHF.

In this sample, this clonotype turned up once. A read error is possible here, since a much larger clone lies one base away. The chain is built from TRBV29-1 and TRBJ2-3; D is ambiguous. Germline-derived CDR1 and CDR2 are SQVTM and ANQGSEA. The length of the CDR3 is 11 residues. CDR3 in amino acids: CSVEEADTRYF. The CDR3 nucleotides read TGCAGCGTTGAGGAAGCAGATACGCGGTATTTT.

The genes are TRBV5-1 and TRBJ2-5, with 9 bases aligning to TRBD2. Germline trimming cut 4 bases from V and 4 bases from J; bases unmatched to any gene: 8. Germline CDR1 SGHRS, CDR2 YFSETQ. The CDR3 extends over 15 amino acids. The CDR3 spells CASSVLSGGGETQYF. The DNA for the CDR3 is TGCGCCAGCAGCGTCCTTAGCGGGGGTGGAGAGACCCAGTACTTC.

This clonotype was detected once. The chain couples TRBV20-1 to TRBJ2-5, with a tentative D call TRBD1 (5 bases). The V gene lost 1 base and the J gene lost 1 base, with 22 bases spanning the gap. Germline assignment: CDR1 DFQATT and CDR2 SNEGSKA (reference sequence). The length of the CDR3 is 18 residues. The CDR3 loop is CSARVMGYGAGLQETQYF. CDR3 DNA sequence: TGCAGTGCTAGAGTAATGGGGTATGGGGCTGGTCTCCAAGAGACCCAGTACTTC.

This chain connects TRBV18 to TRBJ1-2; D ambiguous. Trimming took off 6 bases at V and 3 bases at J, with 20 bases between the two ends. CDR3 length equals 16 residues. Germline CDR1 reads KGHSH; CDR2 reads LQKENI. The CDR3 DNA sequence: TGTGCCAGCTCCCCGAACTCAGGCGACCAAGACTATGGCTACACCTTC. Its translation: CASSPNSGDQDYGYTF.

As for this clonotype: A much more abundant neighbour one base away suggests this may be a read error. The genes are TRBV20-1 and TRBJ2-5, with unresolved D. Germline V lookup: CDR1 DFQATT, CDR2 SNEGSKA (reference sequence). The CDR3 length is 14 residues. The CDR3 region is CSAREKAAQEAQYF. The CDR3 nucleotides read TGCAGTGCTAGAGAAAAGGCAGCACAAGAGGCCCAGTACTTC.

The rearrangement uses TRBV3-1 and TRBJ2-1; D possibly corresponds to TRBD2 (6 bases). TRBJ2-7 matches the DNA end more closely, so the J call is doubtful. The CDR3 sequence is 15 residues long. The germline CDR1 and CDR2 sequences are LGHDT and YNNKEL (reference sequence). CDR3: CASSNSGLPYNEQYF. CDR3 nucleotide sequence: TGTGCCAGCAGCAATAGCGGACTACCCTACAATGAGCAGTACTTC.

With regard to this clonotype: This may come from a read error, since a much larger clone is one base off. J is TRBJ2-3 and V is TRBV12-3 or TRBV12-4; D is ambiguous. This CDR3 is 14 amino acids long. V was pared by 5 bases and J by 0 bases, with 9 bases between. CDR3 coding DNA: TGTGCCAGCAGTGCCGGCGCCAGCACAGATACGCAGTATTTT. Its translation is CASSAGASTDTQYF.